The present TCR beta chain was sequenced within a study of cytomegalovirus exposure and HLA in healthy donors. At the time of sampling, donors were nominally healthy, though unrecorded immune exposures were likely. 13 Jbeta primers and 60 Vbeta primers were used for the PCR. Only in-frame clones appear in the TCRdb table, and some are missing; sequencing was by immunoSEQ multiplex PCR. Recorded here are roughly 120,000 clones; the top ten clones represent less than 3%. The germline gives CDR1 KGHSH, CDR2 LQKENI. CDR3 length: 16 residues. V was shortened by 3 bases and J by 5 bases, with 19 bases between the two germline ends.

The sample taken for sequencing was PBMCs. This receptor was obtained from a man aged 25-45 years in good health and CMV-seronegative. This chain joins TRBV18 and TRBJ2-5; D not certain. The CDR3 loop reads CASSPEAPVIRETQYF. The CDR3 DNA reads as TGTGCCAGCTCACCCGAGGCCCCAGTTATTCGGGAGACCCAGTACTTC.